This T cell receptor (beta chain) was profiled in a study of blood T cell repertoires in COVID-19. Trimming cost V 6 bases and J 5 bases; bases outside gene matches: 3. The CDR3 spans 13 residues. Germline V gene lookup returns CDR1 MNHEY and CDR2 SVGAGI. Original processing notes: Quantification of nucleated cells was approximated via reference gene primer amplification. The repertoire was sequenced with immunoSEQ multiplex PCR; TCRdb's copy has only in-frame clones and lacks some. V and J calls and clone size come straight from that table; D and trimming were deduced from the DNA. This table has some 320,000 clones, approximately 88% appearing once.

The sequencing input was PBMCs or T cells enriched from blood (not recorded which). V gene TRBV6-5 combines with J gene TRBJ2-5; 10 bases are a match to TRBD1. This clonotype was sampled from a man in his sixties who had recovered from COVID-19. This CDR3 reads CASRTGGRETQYF. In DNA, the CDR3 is TGTGCCAGCAGGACAGGGGGCCGGGAGACCCAGTACTTC.